The 30 T cell receptor beta chains below come from one sample, sequenced in a study of shared clonotypes between healthy human individuals. Naive-designated CD8 cells lacked CD45RO, were positively enriched for CCR7, and omitted terminally differentiated effector memory CD45RA+ cells. Assay used: immunoSEQ multiplex PCR; TCRdb lists only in-frame clones, some missing. Among about 610,000 clones listed, 95% to 96% were seen once. The specimen was naive CD8+ T cells sorted from blood. The source is a woman aged 25 to 39 in good health.

The V call is TRBV6-1, the J call TRBJ1-1; no definite D call. The ends were cut back, 7 bases at V and 7 bases at J, with 16 bases in the middle. This CDR3 is built from 13 residues. Germline lookup yields CDR1 MNHNS and CDR2 SASEGT. As DNA, the CDR3 is TGTGCCAGCACCCTTAGGACCTGGGGTGAAGCTTTCTTT. It encodes CASTLRTWGEAFF.

V and J are TRBV2 and TRBJ2-5; D is ambiguous. V lost 2 bases, J lost 4 bases, and 14 bases lay in between. Germline CDR1 reads SNHLY; CDR2 reads FYNNEI. The CDR3 has 15 amino acids. In nucleotides, the CDR3 is TGTGCCAGCAGTGAAATCGGTCAATGGGGAGAGACCCAGTACTTC. This sequence encodes CASSEIGQWGETQYF.

For this clone: Within the sample, other DNA sequences also encode this same CDR3. The V and J genes are TRBV4-1 and TRBJ2-5; D is unclear. Trimming took 0 bases from V and 3 from J, leaving 5 bases between them. The CDR3 loop spans 13 amino acids. CDR1 and CDR2 from the germline V gene are MGHRA and YSYEKL. CDR3 in amino acids: CASSQDREETQYF. The DNA of the CDR3 is TGCGCCAGCAGCCAAGATAGGGAAGAGACCCAGTACTTC.

V is TRBV28 and J is TRBJ1-1, with 8 bases identical to TRBD1. The germline V gene encodes CDR1 MDHEN and CDR2 SYDVKM. The CDR3 covers 18 residues. V lost 3 bases and J lost 6; bases outside the gene matches: 18. In DNA, the CDR3 is TGTGCCAGCAGTTTCCCCGGACAGGGAAGGGTACGAACCGCTGAAGCTTTCTTT. This codes for CASSFPGQGRVRTAEAFF.

The rearrangement uses TRBV5-4 and TRBJ1-5, with 9 bases identical to TRBD1. The germline CDR1 and CDR2 sequences are SGHNT and YYREEE (reference sequence). Trimming cost V 4 bases and J 6 bases; bases outside gene matches: 2. This CDR3 has 13 amino acids. Here the CDR3 DNA reads TGTGCCAGCAGCGTGGACAGGGGTCAGCCCCAGCATTTT. It encodes CASSVDRGQPQHF.

The CDR3, as DNA: TGTGCCAGCAGCTTCACTAGCGGATACAATGAGCAGTTCTTC. This codes for CASSFTSGYNEQFF. V gene TRBV5-4 combines with J gene TRBJ2-1; 8 bases match TRBD2. This CDR3 spans 14 amino acids. Germline lookup yields CDR1 SGHNT and CDR2 YYREEE (reference sequence). Losses at the gene ends were 2 bases for V and 4 bases for J; bases not matched to a gene: 2.

The chain links TRBV28 to TRBJ2-7, with TRBD2 matching over 10 bases. Germline CDR1 MDHEN, CDR2 SYDVKM. The CDR3 is 14 amino acids. Trimming took 5 bases from V and 7 from J; bases not matched to a gene: 8. The CDR3 loop reads CASSPGLAEREQYF. The CDR3 bases are TGTGCCAGCAGTCCCGGACTAGCGGAAAGGGAGCAGTACTTC.

This clone appeared once. The gene calls are TRBV2 and TRBJ2-3, with D possibly TRBD1 on 5 matching bases. The germline CDR1 and CDR2 sequences are SNHLY and FYNNEI. The germline V and J ends were trimmed by 7 bases and 4 bases, with 21 bases remaining between them. This CDR3 has 16 residues. The CDR3, as DNA: TGTGCCAGCAAGATCCTGACAAGCAGCAGGGCAGATACGCAGTATTTT. Protein: CASKILTSSRADTQYF.

J is TRBJ2-7 and V is TRBV4-1; 11 bases line up with TRBD2. The CDR3 covers 15 residues. CDR1 and CDR2 from the germline V gene are MGHRA and YSYEKL. The trim removed 2 bases at V and 5 bases at J, leaving 5 bases unmatched. The CDR3 here is CASSQQLAGVDEQYF. The CDR3 DNA follows: TGCGCCAGCAGCCAACAACTAGCGGGAGTAGACGAGCAGTACTTC.

This clone occurred once. CDR3 loop: CASSGDTGEVETQYF. The CDR3 coding sequence is TGTGCCAGCAGTGGGGACACAGGGGAGGTCGAGACCCAGTACTTC. The gene calls are TRBV2 and TRBJ2-5; perhaps TRBD1 as D (7 bases). Germline CDR1 SNHLY, CDR2 FYNNEI. Trimming shortened V by 4 bases and J by 5 bases, and 17 bases separated the two germline ends. The CDR3 consists of 15 residues. The full variable domain, with the rest looked up from reference TRBV2 and TRBJ2-5, is EPEVTQTPSHQVTQMGQEVILRCVPISNHLYFYWYRQILGQKVEFLVSFYNNEISEKSEIFDDQFSVERPDGSNFTLKIRSTKLEDSAMYFCASSGDTGEVETQYFGPGTRLLVL.

V and J are TRBV5-3 and TRBJ2-7, with 10 bases lining up with TRBD2. TRBV5-3 is filed as an ORF, its function uncertain. The junction had 8 bases not matched to a gene; V was cut back by 3 bases and J by 5 bases. The CDR3 spans 15 residues. Written as DNA, the CDR3 is TGTGCCAGAAGCTATCTAGCGGGAGTCCCCCACGAGCAGTACTTC. The encoded protein is CARSYLAGVPHEQYF.

V and J are TRBV15 and TRBJ2-1; D is uncertain. The V end was cut by 5 bases, the J end by 2 bases, with 16 bases between. CDR1 and CDR2 (germline): LNHNV, YYDKDF (reference sequence). The CDR3 extends over 16 amino acids. Here the CDR3 DNA reads TGTGCCACCAGCCCGACGGCAGCCGATGCCTACAATGAGCAGTTCTTC. Translated: CATSPTAADAYNEQFF.

The rearrangement uses TRBV19 and TRBJ2-7, with D tentatively TRBD1 (5 bases). The CDR3 sequence is 13 residues long. Trimming took off 5 bases at V and 0 bases at J, with 8 bases between the two ends. Germline loops: CDR1 LNHDA, CDR2 SQIVND (reference sequence). CDR3 region: CASSLGLSYEQYF. CDR3 DNA: TGTGCCAGTAGTTTGGGGCTCTCCTACGAGCAGTACTTC.

The chain's CDR3 is CASSLAVGGEQFF. In DNA form, the CDR3 reads TGTGCCAGCAGCTTAGCGGTAGGGGGTGAGCAGTTCTTC. The chain combines TRBV7-6 with TRBJ2-1; weak D call: TRBD1 (6 bases). Germline loops: CDR1 SGHVS, CDR2 FNYEAQ. This CDR3 comprises 13 residues. V was cut by 0 bases and J by 9 bases, with 9 bases left in between.

The J gene is TRBJ1-2, the V gene TRBV15; D call uncertain. V lost 5 bases and J 4 bases, leaving 14 bases between the germline ends. The CDR3 is 14 residues long. Germline CDR1 and CDR2: LNHNV and YYDKDF (reference sequence). The CDR3 is CATSGGPSLYGYTF. The CDR3 nucleotides are TGTGCCACCAGCGGCGGACCGTCCCTCTATGGCTACACCTTC.

This clone was counted once. The V and J genes are TRBV7-9 and TRBJ1-5; D not certain. Germline loops: CDR1 SEHNR, CDR2 FQNEAQ (reference sequence). V gave up 1 base and J gave up 7 bases, with 11 bases separating them. CDR3 length: 14 amino acids. CDR3 in amino acids: CASSLDGGRQPQHF. As DNA, the CDR3 is TGTGCCAGCAGCTTAGATGGTGGAAGGCAGCCCCAGCATTTT.

The chain joins TRBV29-1 to TRBJ2-3, with 11 nucleotides matching TRBD2. The CDR3 is 14 amino acids. Germline CDR1 and CDR2: SQVTM and ANQGSEA. The V segment lost 7 bases and the J segment 2 bases; nucleotides outside the gene matches: 5. The CDR3 here is CSGTGLAATDTQYF. CDR3 bases: TGCAGCGGAACGGGACTAGCGGCCACAGATACGCAGTATTTT.

The chain recombines TRBV15 with TRBJ2-3; D is possibly TRBD1 (5 bases). The V gene lost 1 base and the J gene lost 9 bases, with 14 bases spanning the gap. The CDR3 runs to 14 residues. CDR1 LNHNV and CDR2 YYDKDF come from the germline V gene (reference sequence). The CDR3, as DNA: TGTGCCACCAGCAGAGGGGTTAGGGGTGACACGCAGTATTTT. This codes for CATSRGVRGDTQYF.

The rearrangement links TRBV28 to TRBJ1-1; a weak D match, TRBD1 (5 bases). The CDR3 covers 15 residues. The V and J ends lost 6 bases and 0 bases respectively, with 14 bases between them. In germline, CDR1 is MDHEN, CDR2 SYDVKM. The CDR3 is CASRPSGLMNTEAFF. CDR3 sequence (DNA): TGTGCCAGCAGACCATCGGGACTCATGAACACTGAAGCTTTCTTT.

The chain carries TRBV27 and TRBJ2-7; the D is unclear. The CDR3 is 14 residues long. Germline V CDR1 and CDR2: MNHEY, SMNVEV (reference sequence). V was cut by 2 bases and J by 6 bases, with 14 bases left in between. DNA of the CDR3: TGTGCCAGCAGTTTAATTGCAGCTTCGCCCGAGCAGTACTTC. It encodes CASSLIAASPEQYF.

This rearrangement joins TRBV27 to TRBJ2-7, with TRBD1 identical over 8 bases. CDR3 length: 15 amino acids. V lost 4 bases, J lost 0 bases, and 5 bases stayed unmatched. Germline CDR1 and CDR2: MNHEY and SMNVEV (reference sequence). The chain's CDR3 is CASSSMTGASYEQYF. The CDR3 DNA reads as TGTGCCAGCAGTTCTATGACAGGGGCCTCCTACGAGCAGTACTTC.

V gene TRBV28 combines with J gene TRBJ1-1; D not resolved. V was trimmed by 10 bases and J by 6 bases, leaving 18 bases between them. Germline loops: CDR1 MDHEN, CDR2 SYDVKM. This CDR3 contains 13 residues. In nucleotides, the CDR3 is TGTGCCACCAAAGGTTCGGGATTCGCTGAAGCTTTCTTT. It yields the protein CATKGSGFAEAFF. The variable domain in full, with the rest retrieved from reference TRBV28 and TRBJ1-1, is DVKVTQSSRYLVKRTGEKVFLECVQDMDHENMFWYRQDPGLGLRLIYFSYDVKMKEKGDIPEGYSVSREKKERFSLILESASTNQTSMYLCATKGSGFAEAFFGQGTRLTVV.

The rearrangement uses TRBV28 and TRBJ1-2, with no clear D. The V end lost 7 bases, the J end lost 5 bases, and 20 bases lay between the germline ends. Germline-derived CDR1 and CDR2 are MDHEN and SYDVKM. This CDR3 is 15 amino acids long. CDR3 in DNA: TGTGCCAGCAACCCGGAAAACACAGAACATTATGGCTACACCTTC. It translates to CASNPENTEHYGYTF.

This chain joins TRBV13 and TRBJ2-5; TRBD1 aligns across 7 bases. The CDR3 consists of 14 residues. Per germline, CDR1 PRHDT and CDR2 FYEKMQ (reference sequence). The V gene end was trimmed by 4 bases and the J gene end by 11 bases; junction bases not matched to a gene: 13. The CDR3 DNA reads as TGTGCCAGCAGCTCCTGGACAGGCCTCGGTGAGCAGTACTTC. The encoded protein is CASSSWTGLGEQYF.

This chain links TRBV6-4 with TRBJ1-2; the match to TRBD1 covers 7 bases. J lost 4 bases, V lost 0 bases, and 8 bases had no gene match. Germline values: CDR1 MRHNA, CDR2 SNTAGT. This CDR3 contains 16 residues. This CDR3 reads CASSDSVGGRVYGYTF. The CDR3 nucleotides are TGTGCCAGCAGTGACTCGGTAGGGGGCCGGGTCTATGGCTACACCTTC.

The chain has TRBV27 and TRBJ2-3, with 11 positions matching TRBD2. V dropped 3 bases and J dropped 5; count of bases not matched to a gene: 7. The CDR3 consists of 16 residues. Germline V lookup: CDR1 MNHEY, CDR2 SMNVEV (reference sequence). The CDR3 loop reads CASSFRTSGLGDTQYF. DNA of the CDR3: TGTGCCAGCAGTTTCCGGACTAGCGGGTTGGGAGATACGCAGTATTTT.

The genes are TRBV29-1 and TRBJ2-1; no reliable D call. Trimming stripped 4 bases from V and 8 bases from J, with 9 bases between. The germline V gene encodes CDR1 SQVTM and CDR2 ANQGSEA. CDR3 length: 11 amino acids. The CDR3 loop reads CSVAQVYEQFF. CDR3 coding DNA: TGCAGCGTTGCTCAGGTCTATGAGCAGTTCTTC.

This clone showed up just once. The genes are TRBV19 and TRBJ1-2; 8 nucleotides align to TRBD1. CDR3 length equals 13 residues. Trimming at V came to 3 bases and at J to 7 bases, leaving 4 bases not matched to a gene. Germline V gene lookup returns CDR1 LNHDA and CDR2 SQIVND (reference sequence). CDR3: CASSIRTGSGYTF. Written as DNA, the CDR3 is TGTGCCAGTAGTATCAGGACAGGGAGTGGCTACACCTTC. Filled out from reference TRBV19 and TRBJ1-2, the complete variable domain reads DGGITQSPKYLFRKEGQNVTLSCEQNLNHDAMYWYRQDPGQGLRLIYYSQIVNDFQKGDIAEGYSVSREKKESFPLTVTSAQKNPTAFYLCASSIRTGSGYTFGSGTRLTVV.

CDR3 coding DNA: TGTGCCAGCACCTCCCAGAAGAATGAGCAGTTCTTC. This translates into CASTSQKNEQFF. The chain carries TRBV7-8 and TRBJ2-1; D ambiguous. CDR1 and CDR2 (germline): SGHVS, FQNEAQ. This CDR3 is built from 12 residues. V was trimmed by 7 bases and J by 7 bases, leaving 11 bases between them.

To note about this clone: The junction shows a germline mismatch at one end, possibly a read error. V usage is TRBV13 and J usage is TRBJ2-1; 7 nucleotides align to TRBD1. Looked up from germline, CDR1 is PRHDT and CDR2 is FYEKMQ (reference sequence). There are 14 residues in the CDR3. CDR3 amino acids: CASTLQGWYNEQFF. The CDR3 DNA reads TGTGCCAGCACCTTACAGGGGTGGTACAATGAGCAGTTCTTC. The whole variable domain, remainder taken from reference TRBV13 and TRBJ2-1, is AAGVIQSPRHLIKEKRETATLKCYPIPRHDTVYWYQQGPGQDPQFLISFYEKMQSDKGSIPDRFSAQQFSDYHSELNMSSLELGDSALYFCASTLQGWYNEQFFGPGTRLTVL.